This T cell receptor (beta chain) was identified in a study of cytomegalovirus exposure and HLA in healthy donors. The study ran its PCR with 60 Vbeta and 13 Jbeta primers. Using immunoSEQ multiplex PCR, the repertoire was profiled, and TCRdb retains in-frame clones only, with some absent. With approximately 70,000 clones in the sample, the ten largest clones hold over 1.5%. Trimming left V 3 bases short and J 5 bases short, with 5 bases between. This CDR3 has 11 residues. Germline V gene lookup returns CDR1 SGHRS and CDR2 YFSETQ. The sample comprised PBMCs. The clonotype comes from a woman between 25 and 40 years old in good health and CMV-seronegative. The rearrangement joins TRBV5-1 to TRBJ2-5; D ambiguous. The CDR3 loop reads CASSYGETQYF. Written as DNA, the CDR3 is TGCGCCAGCAGCTACGGGGAGACCCAGTACTTC.